This TCR beta chain stems from a study of blood T cell repertoires in COVID-19 (TCRdb year 2020). Looking at the study overall: The collaborator samples originated in the United States, Italy and Spain and spanned the acute and convalescent phases of COVID-19. Deeply sampled blood TCRbeta repertoires from subjects exposed to, actively infected with, or recovered from COVID-19 were included in the dataset. Where HLA class I and class II types were available, the types were taken from metadata supplied by the sample provider, not from assay-based typing. The sample metadata nearly always contained a de-identified subject ID, COVID-19 status, age in years and sex. Samples came from the ongoing ImmuneRACE study (first 160 participants) plus 1,254 subjects from 6 global collaborators. The material from the prospective study consisted of cDNA or gDNA derived from T cells, B-cell-depleted T cells, or PBMCs. The repertoires were made available in a free public database intended to serve as a resource for research on the immune response to SARS-CoV-2. What the study reported, not specific to this receptor: How much clinical and demographic metadata was included differed by source and by participant, and the metadata was provided uncurated.

Participants in the prospective study were enrolled through a virtual design, were aged roughly 18 to 95 years, and lived in about 25 United States geographic areas. In the prospective study, cohorts were assigned on the basis of participant-reported clinical history obtained from a screening survey and a study questionnaire. In the prospective study, whole blood, serum and a nasopharyngeal or oropharyngeal swab were collected from each participant by mobile phlebotomists. Prospective study participants could optionally give additional blood draws and questionnaires over an approximately 2-month period. Blood samples from the prospective study were shipped frozen or at room temperature prior to DNA extraction. TCRbeta CDR3 regions were amplified from genomic DNA by means of the immunoSEQ Assay, a bias-controlled multiplex PCR. In the paper's pipeline: The number of nucleated cells in each sample was estimated by amplification of reference gene primers within the assay. Sequence reads were collapsed and filtered to measure the absolute abundance of every unique TCRbeta CDR3 rearrangement. For each sample, productive Simpson clonality was calculated as the square root of Simpson's diversity index over productive rearrangements. Sourced from immuneACCESS, this table was stored by TCRdb with only in-frame sequences that have V and J called. A share of the clones is absent; for the studies checked, an unresolved V gene accounts for under half, and the remainder has no known explanation. That table is the source of V, J and clone size, and D and trimming were worked out from the DNA. This sample is represented by about 220,000 clones; roughly 87% of them were singletons. Clones ranked in the top ten supply 2.5% to 3% of the sample.

Note on this clone: Its binding antigen is unknown. No base quality values were provided; no much bigger clone lies one nucleotide off.

As encoded in the germline V gene (reference sequence), CDR1 is MNHNY while CDR2 is SVGAGI. The trim is 8 bases for V and 0 bases for J, with a gap of 23 bases between the germline ends. From the cysteine through the phenylalanine, the CDR3 covers 18 amino acids. Only the CDR3 region is kept as DNA, spanning 54 bases read in frame from base 1. Sequencing was performed on PBMCs or T cells enriched from blood (not recorded which). This sequence was found in a woman in her 30s with acute COVID-19. The chain joins TRBV6-6 to TRBJ1-3, with no D gene named confidently. The DNA sequence is given as TGTGCCAGCGGTCGCAGGAGGGTGAACTCTGACTCTGGAAACACCATATATTTT. The resulting protein is CASGRRRVNSDSGNTIYF.